Here is one T cell receptor (beta chain) with its context. Its cognate antigen is unknown. The sample belongs to a study of blood T cells in healthy people across ages. Broader study findings: Fewer expanded clones and more diversity marked long-lived versus aged donors.

A second PCR, run for roughly 7 to 11 cycles, used a sample-barcoded 5' primer plus a J-beta primer mix. MiXCR, run by TCRdb on the 5' RACE reads, gives a single entry per CDR3 protein. Counted here are roughly 2 million distinct CDR3 sequences, 49% occurring once; the ten biggest clones make up more than 2%. Input material: blood. The TCR comes from a woman aged 40 to 55 in good health.

DNA for the CDR3: TGCAGCGTTGAAGGTGGCCTAGTTGTTTACAATGAGCAGTTCTTC. Translated: CSVEGGLVVYNEQFF. The rearrangement links TRBV29-1 to TRBJ2-1; no definite D call. In germline, CDR1 is SQVTM, CDR2 ANQGSEA. Trimming left V 1 base short and J 4 bases short, with 14 bases between. This CDR3 is built from 15 residues.